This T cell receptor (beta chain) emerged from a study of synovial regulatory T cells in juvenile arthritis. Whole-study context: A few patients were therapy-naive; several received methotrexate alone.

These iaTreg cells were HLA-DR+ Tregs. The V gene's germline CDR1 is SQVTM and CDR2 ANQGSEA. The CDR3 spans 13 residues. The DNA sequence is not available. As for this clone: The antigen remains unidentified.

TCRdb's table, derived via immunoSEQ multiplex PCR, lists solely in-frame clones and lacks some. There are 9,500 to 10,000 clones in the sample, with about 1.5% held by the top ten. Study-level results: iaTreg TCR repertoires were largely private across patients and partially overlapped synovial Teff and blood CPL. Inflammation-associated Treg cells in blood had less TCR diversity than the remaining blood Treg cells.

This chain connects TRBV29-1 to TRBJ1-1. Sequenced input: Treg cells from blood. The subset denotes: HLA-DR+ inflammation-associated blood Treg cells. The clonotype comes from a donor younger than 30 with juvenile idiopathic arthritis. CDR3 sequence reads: CSVETPQNTEAFF.